This TCR beta chain stems from a study of cytomegalovirus exposure and HLA in healthy donors. The germline V and J ends were trimmed by 4 bases and 3 bases, with 13 bases remaining between them. Germline V gene data show CDR1 as SGHTA and CDR2 as FQGNSA. The CDR3 totals 14 residues. Nominally healthy donors provided the samples, though records likely missed some immune exposures. Researchers ran the PCR with 60 Vbeta and 13 Jbeta primers. Clones were read by immunoSEQ multiplex PCR, and TCRdb kept only the in-frame ones, dropping some. The top ten hold around 4.8% of the sample, which has about 130,000 clones, roughly 77% seen once.

The origin of this receptor is a man under 40 in good health. The sample consisted of PBMCs. The chain employs TRBV7-2 and TRBJ2-7, with D unclear. CDR3 region: CASSSRFASYEQYF. The CDR3 DNA reads TGTGCCAGCAGCTCCCGCTTTGCGAGCTACGAGCAGTACTTC.